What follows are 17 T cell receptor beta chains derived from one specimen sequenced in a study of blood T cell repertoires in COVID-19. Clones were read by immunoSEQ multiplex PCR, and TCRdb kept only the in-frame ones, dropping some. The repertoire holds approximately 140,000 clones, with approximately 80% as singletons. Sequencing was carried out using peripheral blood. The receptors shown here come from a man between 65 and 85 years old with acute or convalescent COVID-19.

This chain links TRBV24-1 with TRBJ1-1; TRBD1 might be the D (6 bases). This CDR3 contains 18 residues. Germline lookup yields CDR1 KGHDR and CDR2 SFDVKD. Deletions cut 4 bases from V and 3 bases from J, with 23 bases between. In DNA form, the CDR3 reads TGTGCCACCAGTGAACGCACTTCCGGGAGGGGGTCGCACACTGAAGCTTTCTTT. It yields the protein CATSERTSGRGSHTEAFF.

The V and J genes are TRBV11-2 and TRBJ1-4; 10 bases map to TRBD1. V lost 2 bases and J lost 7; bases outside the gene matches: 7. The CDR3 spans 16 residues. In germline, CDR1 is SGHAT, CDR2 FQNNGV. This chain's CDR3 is CASSLTRTGGTEKLFF. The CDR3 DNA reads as TGTGCCAGCAGCTTAACTCGGACAGGGGGAACTGAAAAACTGTTTTTT.

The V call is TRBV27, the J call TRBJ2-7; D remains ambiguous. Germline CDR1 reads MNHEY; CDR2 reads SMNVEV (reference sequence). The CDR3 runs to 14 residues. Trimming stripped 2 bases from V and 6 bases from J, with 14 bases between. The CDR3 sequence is CASSLIPPPGEQYF. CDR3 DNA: TGTGCCAGCAGTTTAATCCCTCCCCCAGGCGAGCAGTACTTC.

CDR3 region: CASARGGTQYF. Here the CDR3 DNA reads TGTGCCAGCGCACGGGGAGGGACCCAGTACTTC. The chain employs TRBV2 and TRBJ2-5, with D perhaps matching TRBD2 (6 bases). Trimming shortened V by 8 bases and J by 7 bases, and 11 bases separated the two germline ends. This CDR3 contains 11 residues. CDR1 is SNHLY and CDR2 is FYNNEI in the germline V gene.

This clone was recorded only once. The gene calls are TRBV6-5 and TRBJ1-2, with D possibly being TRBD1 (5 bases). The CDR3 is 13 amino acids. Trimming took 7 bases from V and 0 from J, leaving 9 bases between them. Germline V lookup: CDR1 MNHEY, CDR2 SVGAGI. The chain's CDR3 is CASIEQANYGYTF. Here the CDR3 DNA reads TGTGCCAGCATAGAACAGGCTAACTATGGCTACACCTTC.

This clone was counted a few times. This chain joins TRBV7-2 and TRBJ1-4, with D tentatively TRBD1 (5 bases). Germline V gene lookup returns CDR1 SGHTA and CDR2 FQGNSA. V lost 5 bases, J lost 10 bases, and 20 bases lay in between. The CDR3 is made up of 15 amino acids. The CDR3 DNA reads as TGTGCCAGCAGCGGGACTGGGGCCGATCCGGGAAAACTGTTTTTT. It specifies CASSGTGADPGKLFF.

CDR3 DNA: TGTGCCAGTTCTCCAGGGGCGTTTTTCAATGAGCAGTTCTTC. Protein product: CASSPGAFFNEQFF. This chain uses TRBV28 with TRBJ2-1; perhaps TRBD1 as D (6 bases). CDR3 length: 14 residues. Germline V gives CDR1 MDHEN, CDR2 SYDVKM. Trimming removed 9 bases at V and 6 bases at J, with 18 bases between.

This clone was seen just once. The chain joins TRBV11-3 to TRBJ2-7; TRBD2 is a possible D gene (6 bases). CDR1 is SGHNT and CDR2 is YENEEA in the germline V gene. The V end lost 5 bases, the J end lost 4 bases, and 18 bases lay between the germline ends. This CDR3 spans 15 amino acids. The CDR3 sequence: CASSPGAGRRYEQYF. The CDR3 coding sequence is TGTGCCAGCAGCCCCGGCGCGGGACGGAGGTACGAGCAGTACTTC. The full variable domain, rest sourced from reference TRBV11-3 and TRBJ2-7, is EAGVVQSPRYKIIEKKQPVAFWCNPISGHNTLYWYLQNLGQGPELLIRYENEEAVDDSQLPKDRFSAERLKGVDSTLKIQPAELGDSAVYLCASSPGAGRRYEQYFGPGTRLTVT.

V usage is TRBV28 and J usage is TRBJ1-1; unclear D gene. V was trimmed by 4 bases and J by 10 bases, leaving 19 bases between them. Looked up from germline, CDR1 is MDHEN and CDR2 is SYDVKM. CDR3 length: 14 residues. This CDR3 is CASSSPGQEEGAFF. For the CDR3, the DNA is TGTGCCAGCAGTTCCCCTGGGCAGGAGGAAGGAGCTTTCTTT.

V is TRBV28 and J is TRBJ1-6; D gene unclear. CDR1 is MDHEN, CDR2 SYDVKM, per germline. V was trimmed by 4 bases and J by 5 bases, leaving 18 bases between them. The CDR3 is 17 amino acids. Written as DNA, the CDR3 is TGTGCCAGCAGTTCCCCCCAAGTCGTGGCAAATAATTCACCCCTCCACTTT. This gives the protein CASSSPQVVANNSPLHF.

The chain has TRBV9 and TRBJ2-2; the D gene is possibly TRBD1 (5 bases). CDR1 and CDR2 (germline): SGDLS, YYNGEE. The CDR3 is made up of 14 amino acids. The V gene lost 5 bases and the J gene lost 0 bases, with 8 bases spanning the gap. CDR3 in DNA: TGTGCCAGCAGGCCAGGGACGAACACCGGGGAGCTGTTTTTT. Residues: CASRPGTNTGELFF.

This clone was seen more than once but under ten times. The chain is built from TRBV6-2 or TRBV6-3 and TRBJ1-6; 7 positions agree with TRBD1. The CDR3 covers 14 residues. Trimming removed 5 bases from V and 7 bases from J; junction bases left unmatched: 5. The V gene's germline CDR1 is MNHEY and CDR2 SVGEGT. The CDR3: CASSATGQNSPLHF. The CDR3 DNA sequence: TGTGCCAGCAGTGCCACGGGACAGAATTCACCCCTCCACTTT.

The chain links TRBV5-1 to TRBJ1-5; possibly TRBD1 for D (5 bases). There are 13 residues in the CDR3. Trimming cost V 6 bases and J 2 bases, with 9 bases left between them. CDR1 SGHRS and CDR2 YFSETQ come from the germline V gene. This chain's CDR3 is CASKGLGNQPQHF. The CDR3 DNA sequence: TGCGCCAGCAAGGGGTTGGGCAATCAGCCCCAGCATTTT.

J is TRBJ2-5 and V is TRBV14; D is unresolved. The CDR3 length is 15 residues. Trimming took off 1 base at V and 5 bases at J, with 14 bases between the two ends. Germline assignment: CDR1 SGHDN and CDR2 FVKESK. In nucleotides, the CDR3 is TGTGCCAGCAGCCAAGTTCGTGGGCTACAGGAGACCCAGTACTTC. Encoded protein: CASSQVRGLQETQYF.

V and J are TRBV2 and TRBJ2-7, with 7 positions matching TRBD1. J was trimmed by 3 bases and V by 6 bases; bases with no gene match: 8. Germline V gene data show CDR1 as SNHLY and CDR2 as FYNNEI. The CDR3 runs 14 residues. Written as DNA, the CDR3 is TGTGCCAGCAGGTCGGGGACAGCCTACTACGAGCAGTACTTC. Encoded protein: CASRSGTAYYEQYF.

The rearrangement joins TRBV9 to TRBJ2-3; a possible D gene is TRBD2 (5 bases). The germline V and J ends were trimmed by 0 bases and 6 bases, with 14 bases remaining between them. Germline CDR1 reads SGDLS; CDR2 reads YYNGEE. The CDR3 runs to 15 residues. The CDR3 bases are TGTGCCAGCAGCGTAGACGACGAATCGGGGGATACGCAGTATTTT. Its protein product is CASSVDDESGDTQYF.

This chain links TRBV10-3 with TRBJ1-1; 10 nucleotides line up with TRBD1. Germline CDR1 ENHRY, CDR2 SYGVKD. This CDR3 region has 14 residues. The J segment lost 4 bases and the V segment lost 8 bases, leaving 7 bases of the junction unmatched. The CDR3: CAISPGTGVTEAFF. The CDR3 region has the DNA TGTGCCATCTCCCCGGGGACAGGGGTCACTGAAGCTTTCTTT.